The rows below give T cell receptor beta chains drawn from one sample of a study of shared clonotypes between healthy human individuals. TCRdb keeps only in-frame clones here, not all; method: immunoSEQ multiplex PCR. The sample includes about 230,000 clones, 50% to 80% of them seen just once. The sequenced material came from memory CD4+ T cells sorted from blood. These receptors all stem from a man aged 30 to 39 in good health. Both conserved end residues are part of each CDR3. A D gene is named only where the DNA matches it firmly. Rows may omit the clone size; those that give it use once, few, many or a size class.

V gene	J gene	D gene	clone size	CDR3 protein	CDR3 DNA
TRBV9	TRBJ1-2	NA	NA	CASSVGTVYGYTF	TGTGCCAGCAGCGTAGGAACAGTCTATGGCTACACCTTC
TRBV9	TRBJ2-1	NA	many	CASSLMGTVSEQFF	TGTGCCAGCAGCCTCATGGGGACCGTATCCGAGCAGTTCTTC
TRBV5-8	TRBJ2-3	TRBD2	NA	CASSHQLAGGPSDTQYF	TGTGCCAGCAGCCATCAACTAGCGGGAGGGCCGTCAGATACGCAGTATTTT
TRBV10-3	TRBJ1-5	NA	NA	CAISVDGRNQPQHF	TGTGCCATCAGTGTAGACGGGCGCAATCAGCCCCAGCATTTT
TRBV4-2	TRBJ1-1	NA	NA	CASSQDGYAGTEAFF	TGTGCCAGCAGCCAAGATGGGTACGCGGGAACTGAAGCTTTCTTT
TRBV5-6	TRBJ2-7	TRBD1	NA	CASSFWDRVGEQYF	TGTGCCAGCAGCTTCTGGGACAGGGTCGGGGAGCAGTACTTC
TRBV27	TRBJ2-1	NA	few	CASRLRSEQFF	TGTGCCAGCAGACTAAGAAGTGAGCAGTTCTTC
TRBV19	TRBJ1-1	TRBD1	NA	CASSYQGAVNTEAFF	TGTGCCAGTAGTTACCAGGGGGCGGTGAACACTGAAGCTTTCTTT
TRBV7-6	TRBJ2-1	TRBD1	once	CASGPGGNEQFF	TGTGCCAGCGGGCCAGGGGGCAATGAGCAGTTCTTC
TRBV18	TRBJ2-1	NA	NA	CASSPLPLSSYNEQFF	TGTGCCAGCTCACCACTTCCTCTAAGCTCCTACAATGAGCAGTTCTTC
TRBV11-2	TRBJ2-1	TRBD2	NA	CASTPVSGAHGNEQFF	TGTGCCAGCACCCCTGTAAGCGGGGCGCATGGCAATGAGCAGTTCTTC
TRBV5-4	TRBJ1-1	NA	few	CASSFPTGVGYTEAFF	TGTGCCAGCAGCTTTCCGACGGGGGTAGGGTACACTGAAGCTTTCTTT
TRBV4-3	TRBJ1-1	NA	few	CASSQDWGREAFF	TGCGCCAGCAGCCAAGATTGGGGACGAGAAGCTTTCTTT
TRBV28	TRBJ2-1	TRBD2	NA	CASSHTSGRRREGFF	TGTGCCAGCAGTCATACTAGCGGGAGGCGCCGGGAGGGGTTCTTC
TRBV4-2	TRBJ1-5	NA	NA	CASSQDTGRDQPQHF	TGTGCCAGCAGCCAAGATACGGGGAGGGACCAGCCCCAGCATTTT
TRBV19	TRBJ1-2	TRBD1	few	CASSIRTGTYGYTF	TGTGCCAGTAGTATAAGGACAGGGACCTATGGCTACACCTTC
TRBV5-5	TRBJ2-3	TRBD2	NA	CASSWGLVPGSDTQYF	TGTGCCAGCAGCTGGGGACTAGTGCCGGGCTCAGATACGCAGTATTTT
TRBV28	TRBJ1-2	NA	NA	CASSRTGANYGYTF	TGTGCCAGCAGTCGTACAGGAGCTAACTATGGCTACACCTTC
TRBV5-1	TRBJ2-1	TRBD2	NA	CASTPSEREFYNEQFF	TGCGCCAGTACCCCTAGTGAGCGGGAGTTCTACAATGAGCAGTTCTTC
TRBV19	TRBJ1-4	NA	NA	CASRTNEKLFF	TGTGCCAGTAGGACAAATGAAAAACTGTTTTTT
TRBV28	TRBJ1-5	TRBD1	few	CASSLTGVSNQPQHF	TGTGCCAGCAGCCTGACAGGGGTCAGCAATCAGCCCCAGCATTTT
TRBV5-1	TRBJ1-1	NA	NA	CASSLAGDSHEAFF	TGCGCCAGCAGCTTGGCTGGGGACTCACACGAAGCTTTCTTT
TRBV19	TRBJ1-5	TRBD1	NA	CASSMGQGGNQPQHF	TGTGCCAGTAGTATGGGACAGGGGGGCAATCAGCCCCAGCATTTT
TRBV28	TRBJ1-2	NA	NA	CASSLIGHYGYTF	TGTGCCAGCAGTTTAATAGGCCACTATGGCTACACCTTC
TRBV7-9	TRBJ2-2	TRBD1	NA	CASSFRQGISSGELFF	TGTGCCAGCAGCTTTCGACAGGGTATTTCTTCCGGGGAGCTGTTTTTT